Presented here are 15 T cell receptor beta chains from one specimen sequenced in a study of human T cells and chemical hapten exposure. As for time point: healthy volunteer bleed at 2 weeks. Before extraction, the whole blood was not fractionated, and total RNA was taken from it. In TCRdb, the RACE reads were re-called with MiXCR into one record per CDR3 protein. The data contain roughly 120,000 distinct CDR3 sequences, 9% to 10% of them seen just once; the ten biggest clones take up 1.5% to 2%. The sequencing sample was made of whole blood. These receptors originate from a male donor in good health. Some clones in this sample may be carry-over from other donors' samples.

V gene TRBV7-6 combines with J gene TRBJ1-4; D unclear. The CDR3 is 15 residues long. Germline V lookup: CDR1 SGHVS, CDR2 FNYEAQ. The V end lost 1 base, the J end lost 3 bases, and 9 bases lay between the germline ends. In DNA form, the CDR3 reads TGTGCCAGCAGCTTAGGGTCTGGCCCTAATGAAAAACTGTTTTTT. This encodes CASSLGSGPNEKLFF.

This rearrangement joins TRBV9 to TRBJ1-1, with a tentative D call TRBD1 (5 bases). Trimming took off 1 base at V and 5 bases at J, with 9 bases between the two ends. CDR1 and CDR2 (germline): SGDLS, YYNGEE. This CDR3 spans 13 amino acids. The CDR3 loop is CASSVRGGTEAFF. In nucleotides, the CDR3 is TGTGCCAGCAGCGTACGGGGGGGAACTGAAGCTTTCTTT. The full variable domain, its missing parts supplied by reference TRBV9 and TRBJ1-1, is DSGVTQTPKHLITATGQRVTLRCSPRSGDLSVYWYQQSLDQGLQFLIQYYNGEERAKGNILERFSAQQFPDLHSELNLSSLELGDSALYFCASSVRGGTEAFFGQGTRLTVV.

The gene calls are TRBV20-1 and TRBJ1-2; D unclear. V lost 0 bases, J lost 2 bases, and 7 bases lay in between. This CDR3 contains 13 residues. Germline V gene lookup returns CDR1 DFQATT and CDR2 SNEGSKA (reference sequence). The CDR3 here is CSARDRGNYGYTF. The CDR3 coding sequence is TGCAGTGCTAGAGATCGAGGCAACTATGGCTACACCTTC.

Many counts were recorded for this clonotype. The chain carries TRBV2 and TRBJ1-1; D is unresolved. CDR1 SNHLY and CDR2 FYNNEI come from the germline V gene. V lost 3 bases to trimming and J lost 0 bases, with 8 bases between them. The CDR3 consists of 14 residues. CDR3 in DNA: TGTGCCAGCAGTGACAGCCTAGTGAACACTGAAGCTTTCTTT. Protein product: CASSDSLVNTEAFF.

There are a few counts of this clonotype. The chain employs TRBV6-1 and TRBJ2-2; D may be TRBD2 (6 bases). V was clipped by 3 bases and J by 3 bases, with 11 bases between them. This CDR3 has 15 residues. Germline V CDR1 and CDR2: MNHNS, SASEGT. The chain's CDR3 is CASSDRRDDTGELFF. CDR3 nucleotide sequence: TGTGCCAGCAGTGATAGGCGGGATGACACCGGGGAGCTGTTTTTT.

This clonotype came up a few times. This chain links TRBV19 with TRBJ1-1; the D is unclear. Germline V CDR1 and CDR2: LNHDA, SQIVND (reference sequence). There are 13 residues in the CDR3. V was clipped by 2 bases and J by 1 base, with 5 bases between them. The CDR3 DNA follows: TGTGCCAGTAGTATATGGGGGAACACTGAAGCTTTCTTT. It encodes CASSIWGNTEAFF. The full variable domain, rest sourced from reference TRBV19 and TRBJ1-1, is DGGITQSPKYLFRKEGQNVTLSCEQNLNHDAMYWYRQDPGQGLRLIYYSQIVNDFQKGDIAEGYSVSREKKESFPLTVTSAQKNPTAFYLCASSIWGNTEAFFGQGTRLTVV.

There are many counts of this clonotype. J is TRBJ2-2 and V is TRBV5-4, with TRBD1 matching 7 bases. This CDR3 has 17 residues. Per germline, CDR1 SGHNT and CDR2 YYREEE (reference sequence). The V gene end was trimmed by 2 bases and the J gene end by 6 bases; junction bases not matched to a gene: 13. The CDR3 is CASSFGRDSQSAGELFF. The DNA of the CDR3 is TGTGCCAGCAGCTTTGGCCGGGACAGTCAATCGGCCGGGGAGCTGTTTTTT.

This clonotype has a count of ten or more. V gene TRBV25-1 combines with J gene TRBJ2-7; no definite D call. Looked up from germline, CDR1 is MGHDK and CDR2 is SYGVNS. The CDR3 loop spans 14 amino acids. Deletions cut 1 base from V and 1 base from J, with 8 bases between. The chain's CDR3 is CASSESTVSYEQYF. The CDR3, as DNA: TGTGCCAGCAGTGAATCAACAGTTTCCTACGAGCAGTACTTC.

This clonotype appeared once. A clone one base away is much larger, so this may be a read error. CDR3 amino acids: CASREGTSGNTGELFF. The CDR3 region has the DNA TGCGCCAGCAGGGAGGGGACTAGCGGGAACACCGGGGAGCTGTTTTTT. The gene calls are TRBV5-1 and TRBJ2-2, with 11 bases identical to TRBD2. With V trimmed by 5 bases and J by 1 base, 4 bases remained unmatched. In germline, CDR1 is SGHRS, CDR2 YFSETQ. The CDR3 runs 16 residues.

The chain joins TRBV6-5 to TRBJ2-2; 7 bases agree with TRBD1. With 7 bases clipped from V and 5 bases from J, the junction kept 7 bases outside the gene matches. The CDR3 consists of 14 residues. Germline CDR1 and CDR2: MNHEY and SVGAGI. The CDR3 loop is CASKQGFSTGELFF. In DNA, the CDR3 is TGTGCCAGCAAACAGGGGTTTAGTACCGGGGAGCTGTTTTTT.

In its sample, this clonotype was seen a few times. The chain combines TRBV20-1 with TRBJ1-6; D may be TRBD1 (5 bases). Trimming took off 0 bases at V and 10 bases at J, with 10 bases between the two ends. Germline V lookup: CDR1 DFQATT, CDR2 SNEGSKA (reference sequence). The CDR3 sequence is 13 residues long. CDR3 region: CSAREGEGSPLHF. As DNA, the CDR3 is TGCAGTGCTAGAGAAGGGGAAGGGTCACCCCTCCACTTT.

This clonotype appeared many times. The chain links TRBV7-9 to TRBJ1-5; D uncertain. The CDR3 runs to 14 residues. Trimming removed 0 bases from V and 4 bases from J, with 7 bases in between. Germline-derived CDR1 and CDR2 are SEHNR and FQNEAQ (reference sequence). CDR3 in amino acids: CASSLAKQNQPQHF. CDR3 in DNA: TGTGCCAGCAGCTTAGCGAAGCAAAATCAGCCCCAGCATTTT.

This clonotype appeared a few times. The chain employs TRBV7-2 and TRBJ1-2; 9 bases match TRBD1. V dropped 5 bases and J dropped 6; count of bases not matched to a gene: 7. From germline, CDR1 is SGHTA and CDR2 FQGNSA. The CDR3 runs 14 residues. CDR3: CASSQGTGGDGYTF. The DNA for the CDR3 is TGTGCCAGCAGCCAAGGTACAGGGGGCGATGGCTACACCTTC.

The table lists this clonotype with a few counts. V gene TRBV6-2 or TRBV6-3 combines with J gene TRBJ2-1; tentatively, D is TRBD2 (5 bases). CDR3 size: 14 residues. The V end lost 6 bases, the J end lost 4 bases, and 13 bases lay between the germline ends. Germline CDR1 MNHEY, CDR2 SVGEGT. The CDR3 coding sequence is TGTGCCAGCAGGACCCCGCGGAGGTACAATGAGCAGTTCTTC. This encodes CASRTPRRYNEQFF.

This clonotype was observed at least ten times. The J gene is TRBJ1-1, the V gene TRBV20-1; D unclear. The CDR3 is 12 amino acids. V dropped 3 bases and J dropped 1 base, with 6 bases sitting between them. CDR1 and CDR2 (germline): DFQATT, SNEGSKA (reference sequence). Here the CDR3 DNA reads TGCAGTGCTAGGAGACAGAACACTGAAGCTTTCTTT. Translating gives CSARRQNTEAFF.